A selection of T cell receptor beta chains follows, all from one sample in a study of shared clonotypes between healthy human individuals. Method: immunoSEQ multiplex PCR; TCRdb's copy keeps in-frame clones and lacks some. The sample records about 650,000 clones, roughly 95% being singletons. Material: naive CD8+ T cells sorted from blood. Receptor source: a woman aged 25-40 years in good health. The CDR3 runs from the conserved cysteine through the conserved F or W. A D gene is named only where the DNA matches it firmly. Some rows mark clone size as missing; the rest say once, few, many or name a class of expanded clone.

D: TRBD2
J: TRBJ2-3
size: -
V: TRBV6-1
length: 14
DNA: TGTGCCAGCAGTGAACTAGCGGGAGTAGATACGCAGTATTTT
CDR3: CASSELAGVDTQYF

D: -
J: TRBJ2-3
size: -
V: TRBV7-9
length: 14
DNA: TGTGCCAGCACCCAGAGGGGTGTCGGAGATACGCAGTATTTT
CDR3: CASTQRGVGDTQYF

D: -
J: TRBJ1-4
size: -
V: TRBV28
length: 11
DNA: TGTGCCAGCAGTCTCCGAGAAAAACTGTTTTTT
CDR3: CASSLREKLFF

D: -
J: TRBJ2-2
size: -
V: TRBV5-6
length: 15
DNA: TGTGCCAGCAGCTGGGGACATTCGAACACCGGGGAGCTGTTTTTT
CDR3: CASSWGHSNTGELFF

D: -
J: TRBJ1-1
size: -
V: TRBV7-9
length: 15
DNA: TGTGCCAGCAGCTTAGCGATTGGGGTAGACACTGAAGCTTTCTTT
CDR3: CASSLAIGVDTEAFF

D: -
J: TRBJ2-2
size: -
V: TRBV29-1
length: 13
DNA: TGCACTACGTTGCAGGAAAACACCGGGGAGCTGTTTTTT
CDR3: CTTLQENTGELFF

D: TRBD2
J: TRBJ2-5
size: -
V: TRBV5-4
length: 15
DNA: TGTGCCAGCAGCTTGGGGACTAGCGGGATAAAGACCCAGTACTTC
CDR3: CASSLGTSGIKTQYF

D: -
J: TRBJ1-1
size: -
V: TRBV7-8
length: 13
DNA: TGTGCCAGCAGCTTAAGGGCCAGCTATGAAGCTTTCTTT
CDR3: CASSLRASYEAFF

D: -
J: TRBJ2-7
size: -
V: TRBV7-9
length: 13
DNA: TGTGCCAGCAGCTTATCGGAGTCCTACGAGCAGTACTTC
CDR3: CASSLSESYEQYF

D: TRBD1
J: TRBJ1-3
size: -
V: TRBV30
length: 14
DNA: TGTGCCTGGAGTTACAGGGGTATAGGAAACACCATATATTTT
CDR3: CAWSYRGIGNTIYF

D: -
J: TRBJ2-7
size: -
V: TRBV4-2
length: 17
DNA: TGTGCCAGCAGCCAAGATCGGCTTAGGGGGAGGGCGCGGGAGCAGTACTTC
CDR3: CASSQDRLRGRAREQYF

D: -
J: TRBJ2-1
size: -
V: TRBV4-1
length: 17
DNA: TGCGCCAGCAGCCAAGCTTACGTCCCGAGGGACTACAATGAGCAGTTCTTC
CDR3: CASSQAYVPRDYNEQFF

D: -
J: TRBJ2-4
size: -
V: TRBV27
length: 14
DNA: TGTGCCAGCAGTTTGGGTTCAGCCAAAAACATTCAGTACTTC
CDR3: CASSLGSAKNIQYF

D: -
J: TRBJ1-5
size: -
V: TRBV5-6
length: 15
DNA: TGTGCCAGCAGCGCTGGGATCGGGCGGAATCAGCCCCAGCATTTT
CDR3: CASSAGIGRNQPQHF

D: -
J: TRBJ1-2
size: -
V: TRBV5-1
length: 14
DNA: TGCGCCAGCAGCTTGGCCCTCGGCAACTATGGCTACACCTTC
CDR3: CASSLALGNYGYTF

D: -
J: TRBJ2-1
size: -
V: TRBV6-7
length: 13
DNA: TGTGCCAGCAGTTACAGGGACTTCAGTGAGCAGTTCTTC
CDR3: CASSYRDFSEQFF

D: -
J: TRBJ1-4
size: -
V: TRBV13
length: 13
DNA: TGTGCCAGCAGCAGGCAGGGTAACGAAAAACTGTTTTTT
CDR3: CASSRQGNEKLFF

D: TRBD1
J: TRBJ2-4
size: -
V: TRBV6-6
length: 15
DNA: TGTGCCAGCAAGGGACAGGGGGTAGCCAAAAACATTCAGTACTTC
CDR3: CASKGQGVAKNIQYF

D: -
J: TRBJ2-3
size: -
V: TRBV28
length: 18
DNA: TGTGCCAGCAGCTTGCCGAGTCAGGGACATGATAATCCAGATACGCAGTATTTT
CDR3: CASSLPSQGHDNPDTQYF

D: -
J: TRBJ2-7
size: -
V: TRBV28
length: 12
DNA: TGTGCCAGCAGTTTCCGTAACTACGAGCAGTACTTC
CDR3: CASSFRNYEQYF

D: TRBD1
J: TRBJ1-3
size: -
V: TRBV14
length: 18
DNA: TGTGCCAGCAGCCAATTTCGGACACAGGGGTCGGCTGGAAACACCATATATTTT
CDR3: CASSQFRTQGSAGNTIYF

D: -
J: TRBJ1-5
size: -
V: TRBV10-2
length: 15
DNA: TGCGCCAGCAGTGAGGGACAGTATAGCAATCAGCCCCAGCATTTT
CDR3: CASSEGQYSNQPQHF

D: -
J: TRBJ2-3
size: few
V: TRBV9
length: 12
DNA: TGTGCCAGCAGCGGAAACACAGATACGCAGTATTTT
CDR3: CASSGNTDTQYF

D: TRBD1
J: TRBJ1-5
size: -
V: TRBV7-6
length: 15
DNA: TGTGCCAGCAGCTTAGGAACAGGGGGCGAAGAGCCCCAGCATTTT
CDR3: CASSLGTGGEEPQHF

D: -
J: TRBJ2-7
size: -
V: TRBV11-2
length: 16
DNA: TGTGCCAGCAGCCTCCTGGCATCGGGCAGTGACTACGAGCAGTACTTC
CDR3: CASSLLASGSDYEQYF

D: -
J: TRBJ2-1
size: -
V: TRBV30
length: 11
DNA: TGTGCCTGGAGTGTAATCAATGAGCAGTTCTTC
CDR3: CAWSVINEQFF

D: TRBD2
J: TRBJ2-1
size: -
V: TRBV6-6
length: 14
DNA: TGTGCCAGCAGTTACGAAGTGGGGAGGGATGAGCAGTTCTTC
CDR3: CASSYEVGRDEQFF